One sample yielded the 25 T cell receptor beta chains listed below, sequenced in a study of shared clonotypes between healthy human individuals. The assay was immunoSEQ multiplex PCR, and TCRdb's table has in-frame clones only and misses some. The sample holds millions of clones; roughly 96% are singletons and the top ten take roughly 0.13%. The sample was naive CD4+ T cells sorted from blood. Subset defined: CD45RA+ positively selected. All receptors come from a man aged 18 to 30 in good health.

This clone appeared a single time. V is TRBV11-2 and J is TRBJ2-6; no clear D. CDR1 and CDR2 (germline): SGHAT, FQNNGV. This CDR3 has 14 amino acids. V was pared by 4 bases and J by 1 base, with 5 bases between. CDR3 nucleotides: TGTGCCAGCAGCTCGAGGTCTGGGGCCAACGTCCTGACTTTC. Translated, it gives CASSSRSGANVLTF.

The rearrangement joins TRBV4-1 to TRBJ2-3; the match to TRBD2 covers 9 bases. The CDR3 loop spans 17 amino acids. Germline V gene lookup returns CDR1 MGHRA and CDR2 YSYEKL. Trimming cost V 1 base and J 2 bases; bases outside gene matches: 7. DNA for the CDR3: TGCGCCAGCAGCCAAGGTCCTAGCGGGGCCGTCACAGATACGCAGTATTTT. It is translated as CASSQGPSGAVTDTQYF.

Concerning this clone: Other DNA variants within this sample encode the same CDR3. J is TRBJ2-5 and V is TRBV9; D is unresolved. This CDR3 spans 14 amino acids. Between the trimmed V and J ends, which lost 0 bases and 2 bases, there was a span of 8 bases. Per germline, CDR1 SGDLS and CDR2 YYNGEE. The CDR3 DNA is TGTGCCAGCAGCGTAGGAGGCAGGCAAGAGACCCAGTACTTC. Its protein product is CASSVGGRQETQYF.

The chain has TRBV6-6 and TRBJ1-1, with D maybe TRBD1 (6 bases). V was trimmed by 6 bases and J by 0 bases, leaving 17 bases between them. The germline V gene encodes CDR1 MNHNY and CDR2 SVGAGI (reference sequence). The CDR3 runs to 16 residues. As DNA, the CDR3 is TGTGCCAGCAGCGCATTGGCCGGGACACTGAACACTGAAGCTTTCTTT. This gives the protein CASSALAGTLNTEAFF.

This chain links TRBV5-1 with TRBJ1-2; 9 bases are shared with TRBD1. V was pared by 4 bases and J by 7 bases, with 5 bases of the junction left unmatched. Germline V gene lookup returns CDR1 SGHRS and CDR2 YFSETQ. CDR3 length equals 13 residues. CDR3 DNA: TGCGCCAGCAGCCGGACAGGGGAGGGTGGCTACACCTTC. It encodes CASSRTGEGGYTF.

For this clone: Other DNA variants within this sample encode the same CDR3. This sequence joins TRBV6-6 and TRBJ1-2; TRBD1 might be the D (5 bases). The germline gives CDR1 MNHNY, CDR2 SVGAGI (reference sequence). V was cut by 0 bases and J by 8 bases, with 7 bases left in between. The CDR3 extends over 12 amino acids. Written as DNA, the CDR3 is TGTGCCAGCAGTTACTCAGGGGACGGCTACACCTTC. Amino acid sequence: CASSYSGDGYTF.

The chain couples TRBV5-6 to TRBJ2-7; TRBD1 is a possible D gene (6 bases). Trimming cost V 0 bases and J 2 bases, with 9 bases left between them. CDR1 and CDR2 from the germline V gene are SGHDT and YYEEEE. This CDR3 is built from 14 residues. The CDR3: CASSLAGAPYEQYF. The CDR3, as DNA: TGTGCCAGCAGCTTGGCAGGGGCCCCCTACGAGCAGTACTTC.

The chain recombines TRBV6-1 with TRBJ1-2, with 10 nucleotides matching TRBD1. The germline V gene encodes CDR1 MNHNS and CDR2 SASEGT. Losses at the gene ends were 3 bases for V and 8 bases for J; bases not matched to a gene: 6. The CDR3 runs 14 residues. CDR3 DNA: TGTGCCAGCAGTGAGTTGGACAGGGGGATCGGCTACACCTTC. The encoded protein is CASSELDRGIGYTF.

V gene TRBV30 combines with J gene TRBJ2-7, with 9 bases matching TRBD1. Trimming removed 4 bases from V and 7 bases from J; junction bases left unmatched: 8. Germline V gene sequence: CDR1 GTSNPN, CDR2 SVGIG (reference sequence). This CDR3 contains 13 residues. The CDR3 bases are TGTGCCTGGAAGGGACAGGGACCTGGAGAGCAGTACTTC. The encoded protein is CAWKGQGPGEQYF. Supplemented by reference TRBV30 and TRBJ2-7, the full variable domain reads SQTIHQWPATLVQPVGSPLSLECTVEGTSNPNLYWYRQAAGRGLQLLFYSVGIGQISSEVPQNLSASRPQDRQFILSSKKLLLSDSGFYLCAWKGQGPGEQYFGPGTRLTVT.

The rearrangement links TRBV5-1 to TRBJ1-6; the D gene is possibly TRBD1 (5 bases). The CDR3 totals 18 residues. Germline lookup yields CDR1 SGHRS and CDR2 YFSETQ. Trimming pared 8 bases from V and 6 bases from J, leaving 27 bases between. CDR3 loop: CASCFTETSAGPNSPLHF. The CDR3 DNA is TGCGCCAGTTGTTTTACGGAAACTAGTGCGGGACCTAATTCACCCCTCCACTTT. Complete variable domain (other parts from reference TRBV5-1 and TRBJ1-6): KAGVTQTPRYLIKTRGQQVTLSCSPISGHRSVSWYQQTPGQGLQFLFEYFSETQRNKGNFPGRFSGRQFSNSRSEMNVSTLELGDSALYLCASCFTETSAGPNSPLHFGNGTRLTVT.

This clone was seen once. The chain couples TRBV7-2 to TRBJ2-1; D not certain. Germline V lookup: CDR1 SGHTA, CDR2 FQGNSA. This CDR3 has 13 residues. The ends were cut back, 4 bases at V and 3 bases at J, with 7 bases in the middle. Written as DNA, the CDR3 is TGTGCCAGCAGCTGGAGCTTCTACAATGAGCAGTTCTTC. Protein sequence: CASSWSFYNEQFF.

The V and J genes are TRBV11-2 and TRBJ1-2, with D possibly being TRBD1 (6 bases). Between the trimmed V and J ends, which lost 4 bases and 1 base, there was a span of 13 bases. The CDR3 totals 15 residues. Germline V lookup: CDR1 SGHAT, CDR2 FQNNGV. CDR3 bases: TGTGCCAGCAGCTCCAGACAGGCGTATAACTATGGCTACACCTTC. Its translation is CASSSRQAYNYGYTF.

CDR3 amino acids: CASSSAGSYEQYF. For the CDR3, the DNA is TGTGCCAGCAGCTCGGCGGGCTCCTACGAGCAGTACTTC. The V and J genes are TRBV7-9 and TRBJ2-7; perhaps TRBD2 as D (5 bases). There are 13 residues in the CDR3. Trimming removed 4 bases at V and 0 bases at J, with 7 bases between. Germline V CDR1 and CDR2: SEHNR, FQNEAQ (reference sequence).

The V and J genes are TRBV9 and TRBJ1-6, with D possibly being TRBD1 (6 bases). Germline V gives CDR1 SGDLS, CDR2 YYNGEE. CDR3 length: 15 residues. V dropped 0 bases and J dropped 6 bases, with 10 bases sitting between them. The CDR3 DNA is TGTGCCAGCAGCGTAGCTTGGGGGCCTAATTCACCCCTCCACTTT. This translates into CASSVAWGPNSPLHF.

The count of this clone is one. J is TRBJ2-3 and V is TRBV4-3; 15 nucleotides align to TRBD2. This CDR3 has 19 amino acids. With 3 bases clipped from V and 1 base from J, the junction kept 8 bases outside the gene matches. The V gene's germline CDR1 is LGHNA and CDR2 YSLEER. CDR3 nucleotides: TGCGCCAGCAGCCACTTGCCGGGACTAGCGGGAGGAGGCACAGATACGCAGTATTTT. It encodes CASSHLPGLAGGGTDTQYF.

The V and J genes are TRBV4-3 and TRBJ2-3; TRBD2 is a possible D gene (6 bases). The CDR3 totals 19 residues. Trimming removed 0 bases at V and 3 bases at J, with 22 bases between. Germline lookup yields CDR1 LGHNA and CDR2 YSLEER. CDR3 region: CASSQEAPGQRVRTDTQYF. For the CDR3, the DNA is TGCGCCAGCAGCCAAGAAGCGCCCGGCCAGCGGGTAAGAACAGATACGCAGTATTTT.

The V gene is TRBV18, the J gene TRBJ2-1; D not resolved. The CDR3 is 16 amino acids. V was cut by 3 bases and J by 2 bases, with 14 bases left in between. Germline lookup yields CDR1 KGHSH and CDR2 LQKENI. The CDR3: CASSPGGTEPYNEQFF. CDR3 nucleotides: TGTGCCAGCTCACCCGGCGGCACAGAGCCCTACAATGAGCAGTTCTTC.

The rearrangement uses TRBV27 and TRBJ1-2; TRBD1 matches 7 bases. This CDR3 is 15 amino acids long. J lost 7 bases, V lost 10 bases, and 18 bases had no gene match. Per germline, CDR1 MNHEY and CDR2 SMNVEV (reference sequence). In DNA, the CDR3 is TGTGCCACCAGGGGGGGGGCCGCCATAAGCGGTGGCTACACCTTC. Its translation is CATRGGAAISGGYTF.

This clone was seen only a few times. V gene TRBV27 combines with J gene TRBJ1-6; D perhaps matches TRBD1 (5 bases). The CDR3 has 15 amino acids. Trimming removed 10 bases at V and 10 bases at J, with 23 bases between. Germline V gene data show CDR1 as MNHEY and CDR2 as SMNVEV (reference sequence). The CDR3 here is CATKTGTVNLSPLHF. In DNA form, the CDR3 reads TGTGCCACCAAAACCGGGACCGTGAATCTCTCACCCCTCCACTTT.

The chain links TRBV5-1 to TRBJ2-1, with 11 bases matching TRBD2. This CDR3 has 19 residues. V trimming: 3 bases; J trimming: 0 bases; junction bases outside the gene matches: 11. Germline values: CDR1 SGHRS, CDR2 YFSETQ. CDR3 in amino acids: CASSSLGTSGPNSYNEQFF. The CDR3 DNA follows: TGCGCCAGCAGCTCCCTGGGGACTAGCGGTCCCAACTCCTACAATGAGCAGTTCTTC.

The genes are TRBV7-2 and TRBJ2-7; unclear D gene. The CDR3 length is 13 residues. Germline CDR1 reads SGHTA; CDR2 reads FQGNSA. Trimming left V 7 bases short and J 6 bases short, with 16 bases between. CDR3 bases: TGTGCCAGCACCGCCCCTGGCGACCGCGAGCAGTACTTC. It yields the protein CASTAPGDREQYF.

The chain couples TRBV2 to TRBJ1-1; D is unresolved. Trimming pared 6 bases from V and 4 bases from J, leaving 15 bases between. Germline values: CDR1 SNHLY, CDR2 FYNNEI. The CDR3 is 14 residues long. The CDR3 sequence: CASRVGEIGTEAFF. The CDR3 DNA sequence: TGTGCCAGCAGGGTAGGTGAGATAGGCACTGAAGCTTTCTTT.

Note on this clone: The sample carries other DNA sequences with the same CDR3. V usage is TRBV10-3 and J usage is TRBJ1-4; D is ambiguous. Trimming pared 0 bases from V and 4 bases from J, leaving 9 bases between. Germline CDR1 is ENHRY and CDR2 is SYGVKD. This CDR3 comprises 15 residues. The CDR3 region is CAISESGGGNEKLFF. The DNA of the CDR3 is TGTGCCATCAGTGAGTCTGGCGGTGGTAATGAAAAACTGTTTTTT.

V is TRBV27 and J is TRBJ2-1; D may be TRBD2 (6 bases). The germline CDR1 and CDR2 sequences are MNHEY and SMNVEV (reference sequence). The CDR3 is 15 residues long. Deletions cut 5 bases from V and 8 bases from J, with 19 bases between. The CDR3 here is CASSPERVLSYEQFF. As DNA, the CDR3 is TGTGCCAGCAGTCCTGAGCGGGTCCTCAGTTATGAGCAGTTCTTC.

The CDR3 DNA reads as TGTGCCAGCAGCTTGGGGAGGGACTACGAGCAGTACTTC. Translation gives CASSLGRDYEQYF. The rearrangement uses TRBV5-6 and TRBJ2-7; perhaps TRBD2 as D (6 bases). The V and J ends lost 0 bases and 3 bases respectively, with 7 bases between them. Germline V lookup: CDR1 SGHDT, CDR2 YYEEEE. The length of the CDR3 is 13 residues.